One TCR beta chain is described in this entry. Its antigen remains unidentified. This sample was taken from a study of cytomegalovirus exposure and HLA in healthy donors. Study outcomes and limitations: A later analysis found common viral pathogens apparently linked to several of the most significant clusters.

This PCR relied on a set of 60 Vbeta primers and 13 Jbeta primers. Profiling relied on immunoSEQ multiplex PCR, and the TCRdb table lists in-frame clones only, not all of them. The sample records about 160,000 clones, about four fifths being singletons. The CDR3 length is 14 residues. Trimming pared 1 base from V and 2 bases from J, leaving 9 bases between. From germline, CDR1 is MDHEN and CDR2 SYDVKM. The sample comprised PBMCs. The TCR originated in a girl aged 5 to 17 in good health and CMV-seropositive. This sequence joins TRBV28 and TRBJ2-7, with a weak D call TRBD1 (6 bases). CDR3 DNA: TGTGCCAGCAGTTTATATGGGACAACCTACGAGCAGTACTTC. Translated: CASSLYGTTYEQYF.